The clone carrying this TCR beta chain appeared many times. These data belong to a study of T-cell reconstitution after alpha-beta-depleted transplantation in children. From germline, CDR1 is SGHRS and CDR2 YFSETQ. The CDR3 totals 12 residues. Trimming took off 4 bases at V and 12 bases at J, with 14 bases between the two ends. The authors prepared the TCRbeta library with unique molecular identifiers. TCRdb passed the PCR reads through MiXCR, listing each CDR3 protein once. The data contain approximately 250,000 distinct CDR3 sequences, 9.7% of them seen just once; the ten biggest clones take up about 4.9%.

This TCR was recovered from a human donor who donated a stem cell graft to a child with SCID. This sample comprised PBMCs from the stem cell graft donor, obtained from the stem cell graft. This chain links TRBV5-1 with TRBJ2-1; tentatively, D is TRBD2 (5 bases). The CDR3 DNA sequence: TGCGCCAGCAGCCGAGAGGGTGACCCGCAGTTCTTC. This translates into CASSREGDPQFF.